The rows below give T cell receptor beta chains drawn from one sample of a study of vaccination and CD4 T cells after COVID-19. TCRdb analysed the PCR reads with MiXCR anew, one entry per CDR3 protein. The sample consists of more than 15,000 distinct CDR3 sequences, about two fifths of them appearing once. No antigen is known for these receptors. The sequenced sample consisted of CD4+ T cells from blood, cultured in vitro. The source is a human donor who had recovered from COVID-19. Both conserved end residues are part of each CDR3. Each record gives: CDR3 protein, CDR3 DNA, D gene, clone size, J gene, V gene. The D gene is left open where the match is weak. Some rows mark clone size as missing; the rest say once, few, many or name a class of expanded clone.

CDR3: CASRVADRGRRTEAFF; DNA: TGTGCCAGCAGGGTAGCGGACAGGGGGCGGAGAACTGAAGCTTTCTTT; D: TRBD1; size: -; J: TRBJ1-1; V: TRBV28
CDR3: CASSEFRGGYTF; DNA: TGTGCCAGCAGTGAATTCAGGGGGGGCTACACCTTC; D: TRBD1; size: -; J: TRBJ1-2; V: TRBV2
CDR3: CASSEPLMGETRDGFGYTF; DNA: TGTGCCAGCAGTGAACCACTAATGGGAGAGACAAGGGATGGCTTTGGCTACACCTTC; D: -; size: few; J: TRBJ1-2; V: TRBV2
CDR3: CASTLGGSKNEQFF; DNA: TGTGCCAGCACCTTGGGCGGGAGTAAGAATGAGCAGTTCTTC; D: TRBD2; size: -; J: TRBJ2-1; V: TRBV12-3/TRBV12-4
CDR3: CASSTPSGSQETQYF; DNA: TGTGCCAGCAGCACTCCAAGCGGTAGCCAAGAGACCCAGTACTTC; D: -; size: -; J: TRBJ2-5; V: TRBV5-4
CDR3: CASSRDYNEQFF; DNA: TGTGCCAGCAGTCGCGACTACAATGAGCAGTTCTTC; D: -; size: few; J: TRBJ2-1; V: TRBV2
CDR3: CASSVLDRGYEQYF; DNA: TGTGCCAGCAGTGTTCTAGACAGGGGCTACGAGCAGTACTTC; D: TRBD1; size: -; J: TRBJ2-7; V: TRBV2
CDR3: CASSQWGADEKLFF; DNA: TGTGCCAGCAGCCAATGGGGGGCTGACGAAAAACTGTTTTTT; D: -; size: -; J: TRBJ1-4; V: TRBV16
CDR3: CASSPGQGLETQYF; DNA: TGTGCCAGCAGTCCCGGACAGGGGTTGGAGACCCAGTACTTC; D: TRBD1; size: -; J: TRBJ2-5; V: TRBV12-3/TRBV12-4
CDR3: CASSLDSSTDTQYF; DNA: TGTGCCAGCAGTTTAGACTCTAGCACAGATACGCAGTATTTT; D: -; size: -; J: TRBJ2-3; V: TRBV6-5
CDR3: CASSPQGGPYEQYF; DNA: TGTGCCAGCAGCCCGCAGGGGGGCCCCTACGAGCAGTACTTC; D: -; size: -; J: TRBJ2-7; V: TRBV6-4
CDR3: CATSDPKAASGYEQYF; DNA: TGTGCCACCAGTGATCCCAAGGCAGCGAGTGGGTACGAGCAGTACTTC; D: -; size: -; J: TRBJ2-7; V: TRBV24-1
CDR3: CASSSGTGTHLFF; DNA: TGTGCCAGCAGCTCCGGGACAGGAACCCATCTGTTTTTT; D: TRBD1; size: -; J: TRBJ1-4; V: TRBV7-2
CDR3: CASSLGRRETNGELFF; DNA: TGTGCCAGCAGCTTGGGCAGACGGGAGACTAACGGGGAGCTGTTTTTT; D: -; size: few; J: TRBJ2-2; V: TRBV11-3
CDR3: CASSISGLGQNNYGYTF; DNA: TGTGCCAGTAGTATATCGGGACTAGGGCAGAACAACTATGGCTACACCTTC; D: -; size: -; J: TRBJ1-2; V: TRBV19
CDR3: CSASGGQRSQPQHF; DNA: TGCAGTGCTAGCGGGGGGCAAAGAAGTCAGCCCCAGCATTTT; D: -; size: few; J: TRBJ1-5; V: TRBV20-1
CDR3: CASSFTVSGANVLTF; DNA: TGTGCCAGCAGCTTTACAGTCTCTGGGGCCAACGTCCTGACTTTC; D: -; size: once; J: TRBJ2-6; V: TRBV7-9
CDR3: CASAGDAEAFF; DNA: TGTGCCAGCGCAGGGGACGCTGAAGCTTTCTTT; D: -; size: -; J: TRBJ1-1; V: TRBV5-4
CDR3: CSARLGRTGYNEQFF; DNA: TGCAGTGCTAGACTCGGGAGGACGGGATACAATGAGCAGTTCTTC; D: TRBD2; size: -; J: TRBJ2-1; V: TRBV20-1
CDR3: CSARLWRDQNTGELFF; DNA: TGCAGTGCTAGACTCTGGCGGGACCAGAACACCGGGGAGCTGTTTTTT; D: -; size: -; J: TRBJ2-2; V: TRBV20-1
CDR3: CASSQPRDPVGKLFF; DNA: TGCGCCAGCAGCCAACCCCGGGACCCGGTGGGAAAACTGTTTTTT; D: -; size: few; J: TRBJ1-4; V: TRBV4-1
CDR3: CATSLTRVAYGYTF; DNA: TGTGCCACCTCCTTGACTAGAGTGGCCTATGGCTACACCTTC; D: -; size: -; J: TRBJ1-2; V: TRBV2
CDR3: CASSLGRRDGNSPLHF; DNA: TGCGCCAGCAGCTTGGGCCGACGGGATGGTAATTCACCCCTCCACTTT; D: -; size: -; J: TRBJ1-6; V: TRBV5-1
CDR3: CASSDFGEGLITDTQYF; DNA: TGCGCCAGCAGTGATTTCGGGGAGGGCCTCATTACAGATACGCAGTATTTT; D: TRBD2; size: -; J: TRBJ2-3; V: TRBV10-2
CDR3: CAWSVDGNQPQHF; DNA: TGTGCCTGGAGTGTTGACGGCAATCAGCCCCAGCATTTT; D: -; size: few; J: TRBJ1-5; V: TRBV30
CDR3: CASSEANSSQGALGGYTF; DNA: TGTGCCAGCAGCGAAGCTAACTCATCACAGGGGGCACTGGGTGGCTACACCTTC; D: TRBD1; size: -; J: TRBJ1-2; V: TRBV27
CDR3: CASSPKRRTGNEQFF; DNA: TGTGCCAGCAGCCCAAAGAGGCGGACAGGGAATGAGCAGTTCTTC; D: TRBD1; size: -; J: TRBJ2-1; V: TRBV7-9
CDR3: CASSLTGTRQETQYF; DNA: TGTGCCAGCAGCCTTACAGGGACTAGACAAGAGACCCAGTACTTC; D: TRBD2; size: -; J: TRBJ2-5; V: TRBV4-2
CDR3: CATTDRGRWTGELFF; DNA: TGTGCCACCACCGACAGGGGGCGGTGGACCGGGGAGCTGTTTTTT; D: TRBD1; size: few; J: TRBJ2-2; V: TRBV24-1
CDR3: CASSQGTPSSTDTQYF; DNA: TGTGCCAGCAGTCAGGGGACACCCTCAAGCACAGATACGCAGTATTTT; D: -; size: few; J: TRBJ2-3; V: TRBV6-1
CDR3: CASSPVEQYEQYF; DNA: TGTGCCAGCAGCCCTGTGGAGCAATACGAGCAGTACTTC; D: -; size: -; J: TRBJ2-7; V: TRBV9
CDR3: CASSQSFQDRAYEQYF; DNA: TGTGCCAGCAGCCAATCATTTCAGGACAGGGCGTACGAGCAGTACTTC; D: TRBD1; size: -; J: TRBJ2-7; V: TRBV14
CDR3: CASSRQGGSNQPQHF; DNA: TGTGCCAGCAGTAGACAGGGAGGAAGCAATCAGCCCCAGCATTTT; D: TRBD1; size: few; J: TRBJ1-5; V: TRBV6-1
CDR3: CASSRDRGRSEQFF; DNA: TGTGCCAGCAGTAGGGACAGGGGGCGTAGTGAGCAGTTCTTC; D: TRBD1; size: -; J: TRBJ2-1; V: TRBV27
CDR3: CASSWVPGATGELFF; DNA: TGTGCCAGCAGTTGGGTCCCGGGAGCCACCGGGGAGCTGTTTTTT; D: -; size: few; J: TRBJ2-2; V: TRBV27
CDR3: CASGTSGSSEQFF; DNA: TGTGCCAGTGGTACTAGCGGGAGCTCTGAGCAGTTCTTC; D: TRBD2; size: -; J: TRBJ2-1; V: TRBV6-1
CDR3: CASSTWDRDDEQYF; DNA: TGTGCCAGCAGTACTTGGGACAGGGACGACGAGCAGTACTTC; D: TRBD1; size: -; J: TRBJ2-7; V: TRBV7-9
CDR3: CASTNQTSMYLCASSYFNYEQYF; DNA: -; D: -; size: once; J: TRBJ2-7; V: TRBV5-4
CDR3: CSAGLAGGIPAQYF; DNA: TGCAGTGCCGGACTAGCGGGAGGGATTCCGGCCCAGTACTTC; D: TRBD2; size: -; J: TRBJ2-5; V: TRBV20-1
CDR3: CASTQTGVAFDEQYF; DNA: TGTGCCAGCACCCAAACAGGGGTAGCTTTCGACGAGCAGTACTTC; D: TRBD1; size: few; J: TRBJ2-7; V: TRBV7-9
CDR3: CASSDQNRGGNIQYF; DNA: TGTGCCAGCAGTGACCAAAACAGGGGAGGAAACATTCAGTACTTC; D: -; size: few; J: TRBJ2-4; V: TRBV6-1
CDR3: CASSPPVRTGNTEAFF; DNA: TGTGCCAGCAGCCCCCCGGTTAGGACTGGGAACACTGAAGCTTTCTTT; D: -; size: few; J: TRBJ1-1; V: TRBV5-4